This passage covers 14 T cell receptor beta chains from one sample sequenced in a study of metastatic and nonmetastatic thyroid tumors. Thyroid surgery had not been preceded by any treatment in any patient. Via MiXCR, TCRdb re-called the PCR reads. Altogether some 21,000 clones are present, around a fifth being singletons, with the ten largest covering around 12%. The sequenced material came from tumor tissue. These TCRs come from a female donor with papillary thyroid cancer or a benign thyroid nodule (not recorded which). Some clones in this sample may be carry-over from other donors' samples.

This clone was observed a handful of times. Germline is not matched at one junction end, which may reflect a read error. The gene calls are TRBV24-1 and TRBJ2-7; 7 bases are a match to TRBD2. The V gene's germline CDR1 is KGHDR and CDR2 SFDVKD. This CDR3 region has 14 residues. CDR3 in amino acids: CASSEVGRGYEQYF. As DNA, the CDR3 is TGTGCCAGCAGTGAAGTTGGGAGGGGCTACGAGCAGTACTTC.

In this sample, this clone is medium-sized. V gene TRBV4-3 combines with J gene TRBJ1-2; D remains unclear. Trimming removed 4 bases from V and 4 bases from J, with 10 bases in between. The CDR3 spans 13 residues. Germline V gene sequence: CDR1 LGHNA, CDR2 YSLEER. The CDR3 loop is CASSPRGGYGYTF. CDR3 sequence (DNA): TGCGCCAGCAGCCCTCGGGGAGGCTATGGCTACACCTTC.

This clone was counted at least ten times. J is TRBJ2-1 and V is TRBV19; D unclear. The CDR3 length is 11 residues. V was shortened by 2 bases and J by 4 bases, with 0 bases between the two germline ends. Germline values: CDR1 LNHDA, CDR2 SQIVND (reference sequence). The CDR3 DNA reads TGTGCCAGTAGTATATACAATGAGCAGTTCTTC. It codes for CASSIYNEQFF.

This clone has a handful of counts. V gene TRBV2 combines with J gene TRBJ1-1; tentative D call: TRBD1 (5 bases). The CDR3 extends over 15 amino acids. Germline V gene data show CDR1 as SNHLY and CDR2 as FYNNEI. V lost 0 bases and J 0 bases, leaving 8 bases between the germline ends. The CDR3 sequence is CASSEAGAMNTEAFF. The CDR3 DNA reads as TGTGCCAGCAGTGAAGCTGGGGCCATGAACACTGAAGCTTTCTTT.

Only a few counts were recorded for this clone. The rearrangement joins TRBV6-2 or TRBV6-3 to TRBJ1-2; possibly TRBD1 for D (5 bases). CDR3 length: 16 residues. V lost 4 bases and J 1 base, leaving 16 bases between the germline ends. The germline V gene has CDR1 MNHEY and CDR2 SVGEGT. The CDR3 DNA is TGTGCCAGCAGTTCCCCCCAGGGCCTCCTTAACTATGGCTACACCTTC. Translation gives CASSSPQGLLNYGYTF.

The V and J genes are TRBV28 and TRBJ1-5; 7 bases line up with TRBD1. J was trimmed by 4 bases and V by 1 base; bases with no gene match: 10. Germline-derived CDR1 and CDR2 are MDHEN and SYDVKM. This CDR3 spans 17 amino acids. CDR3 bases: TGTGCCAGCAGTTTATATCCCGAAGGGGGCGGAAATCAGCCCCAGCATTTT. As protein: CASSLYPEGGGNQPQHF. The variable domain in full, completed from reference TRBV28 and TRBJ1-5, reads DVKVTQSSRYLVKRTGEKVFLECVQDMDHENMFWYRQDPGLGLRLIYFSYDVKMKEKGDIPEGYSVSREKKERFSLILESASTNQTSMYLCASSLYPEGGGNQPQHFGDGTRLSIL.

This clone was found a few times. This chain joins TRBV20-1 and TRBJ1-3; D not resolved. The CDR3 is 14 residues long. V lost 0 bases, J lost 6 bases, and 12 bases lay in between. Germline CDR1 reads DFQATT; CDR2 reads SNEGSKA (reference sequence). CDR3 bases: TGCAGTGCTAGAGATGTCGACGGATTAAACACCATATATTTT. Its protein is CSARDVDGLNTIYF.

This clone has only a few counts. The V call is TRBV12-3 or TRBV12-4, the J call TRBJ1-5; D not resolved. This CDR3 is 15 amino acids long. Trimming took off 2 bases at V and 0 bases at J, with 8 bases between the two ends. For the CDR3, the DNA is TGTGCCAGCAGTTTAAGGACGGCTAGCAATCAGCCCCAGCATTTT. Protein: CASSLRTASNQPQHF.

The chain joins TRBV5-1 to TRBJ2-3; 15 positions agree with TRBD2. The CDR3 consists of 16 residues. V trimming: 2 bases; J trimming: 5 bases; junction bases outside the gene matches: 3. Germline CDR1 reads SGHRS; CDR2 reads YFSETQ. CDR3 DNA sequence: TGCGCCAGCAGCTTTGGACTAGCGGGAGGGAAAGATACGCAGTATTTT. Residues: CASSFGLAGGKDTQYF.

This clone showed up many times. CDR3 coding DNA: TGTGCCACCAGTGAGCCTCGGACGGACAATGAGCAGTTCTTC. Its protein product is CATSEPRTDNEQFF. This rearrangement joins TRBV24-1 to TRBJ2-1; unclear D gene. This CDR3 is built from 14 residues. Per the germline V gene, CDR1 is KGHDR and CDR2 is SFDVKD. The V and J ends lost 4 bases and 5 bases respectively, with 11 bases between them.

The V and J genes are TRBV6-5 and TRBJ2-7; D is ambiguous. Trimming took 2 bases from V and 5 from J, leaving 10 bases between them. The CDR3 sequence is 13 residues long. CDR1 MNHEY and CDR2 SVGAGI come from the germline V gene. The CDR3 nucleotides read TGTGCCAGCAGTTACACCAGGCACCACGAGCAGTACTTC. Amino acid sequence: CASSYTRHHEQYF.

The chain carries TRBV20-1 and TRBJ1-1; 9 nucleotides line up with TRBD1. CDR3 length equals 15 residues. Germline V gene lookup returns CDR1 DFQATT and CDR2 SNEGSKA (reference sequence). The V and J ends lost 0 bases and 7 bases, in that order; junction bases with no gene match: 9. In nucleotides, the CDR3 is TGCAGTGCTAGAGATAGCGGACAGGGGAGGTATGAAGCTTTCTTT. It translates to CSARDSGQGRYEAFF.

This clone appeared a few times. The chain employs TRBV28 and TRBJ1-1, with TRBD1 matching over 10 bases. V lost 5 bases to trimming and J lost 3 bases; unmatched junction nucleotides: 6. The CDR3 has 15 residues. The germline gives CDR1 MDHEN, CDR2 SYDVKM. CDR3 sequence reads: CASSVPGTGDTEAFF. The CDR3 DNA reads as TGTGCCAGCAGTGTCCCCGGGACAGGGGACACTGAAGCTTTCTTT.

The rearrangement uses TRBV7-2 and TRBJ2-1; D uncertain. The CDR3 is 13 residues long. V lost 2 bases and J lost 5, with 7 bases in between. In germline, CDR1 is SGHTA, CDR2 FQGNSA. DNA of the CDR3: TGTGCCAGCAGCTTATCCTTGAACAATGAGCAGTTCTTC. It translates to CASSLSLNNEQFF.